The clone carrying this T cell receptor beta chain was seen many times. Its specificity is unknown. The source of the sample is a study of T-cell reconstitution after alpha-beta-depleted transplantation in children. Study-wide points: A year had passed since transplant, and T-cell counts and diversity by then came mostly from newly produced T cells. About two months after transplant, alpha-beta T cells reportedly came from several hundred expanded graft clones.

Using unique molecular identifiers, the investigators prepared the TCRbeta library. One entry per CDR3 protein results from TCRdb running MiXCR on the PCR reads. The table has around 94,000 distinct CDR3 sequences, approximately 5.4% seen once. The TCR comes from a female patient aged 2 to 10 who had a stem cell transplant for Fanconi anemia, so the T cells may come from the graft donor. The sample in question was PBMCs, mostly from graft donor cells, obtained 60 days after TCRalphabeta/CD19-depleted stem cell transplant.

CDR3 residues: CATSETSGRADTQYF. CDR3 nucleotides: TGTGCCACCAGTGAGACTAGCGGGAGAGCAGATACGCAGTATTTT. The chain links TRBV15 to TRBJ2-3, with TRBD2 identical over 12 bases. CDR1 LNHNV and CDR2 YYDKDF come from the germline V gene (reference sequence). The CDR3 runs 15 residues. J gave up 4 bases and V 6 bases, and 5 bases lay outside the gene matches.